The clone carrying this TCR beta chain was found many times. Germline V lookup: CDR1 SEHNR, CDR2 FQNEAQ (reference sequence). The CDR3 length is 13 residues. The ends were cut back, 5 bases at V and 9 bases at J, with 16 bases in the middle. Unfractionated whole blood yielded total RNA. In TCRdb, the 5' RACE reads were re-called with MiXCR into one record per CDR3 protein. This sample has 110,000 to 150,000 distinct CDR3 sequences, with approximately 4% found just once. This specimen comes from a study of human T cells and chemical hapten exposure. On the study more broadly: Small pooled library volume differences chiefly drove per-sample TCR yield variation.

V usage is TRBV7-9 and J usage is TRBJ2-5; TRBD1 is a possible D gene (6 bases). This receptor was obtained from a female donor in good health. CDR3 sequence (DNA): TGTGCCAGCAGCCCGACAGGTCCACTGGCCCAGTACTTC. Encoded protein: CASSPTGPLAQYF.